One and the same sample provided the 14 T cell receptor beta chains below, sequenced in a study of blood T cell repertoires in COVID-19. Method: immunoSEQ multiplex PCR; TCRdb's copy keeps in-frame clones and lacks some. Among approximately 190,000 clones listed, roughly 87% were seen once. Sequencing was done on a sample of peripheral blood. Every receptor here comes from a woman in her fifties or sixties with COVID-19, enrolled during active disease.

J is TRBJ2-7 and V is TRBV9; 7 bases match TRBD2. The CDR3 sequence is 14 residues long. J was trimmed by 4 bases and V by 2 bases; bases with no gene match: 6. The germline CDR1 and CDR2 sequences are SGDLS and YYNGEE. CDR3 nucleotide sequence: TGTGCCAGCAGCGTGGGCGGGAGTGCGTACGAGCAGTACTTC. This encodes CASSVGGSAYEQYF.

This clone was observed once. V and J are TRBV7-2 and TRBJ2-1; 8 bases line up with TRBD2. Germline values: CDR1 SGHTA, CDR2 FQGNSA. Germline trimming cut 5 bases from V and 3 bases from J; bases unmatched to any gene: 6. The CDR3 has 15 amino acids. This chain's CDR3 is CASSPPGLGYNEQFF. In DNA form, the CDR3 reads TGTGCCAGCAGCCCCCCGGGACTAGGCTACAATGAGCAGTTCTTC. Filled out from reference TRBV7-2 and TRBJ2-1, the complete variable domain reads GAGVSQSPSNKVTEKGKDVELRCDPISGHTALYWYRQSLGQGLEFLIYFQGNSAPDKSGLPSDRFSAERTGGSVSTLTIQRTQQEDSAVYLCASSPPGLGYNEQFFGPGTRLTVL.

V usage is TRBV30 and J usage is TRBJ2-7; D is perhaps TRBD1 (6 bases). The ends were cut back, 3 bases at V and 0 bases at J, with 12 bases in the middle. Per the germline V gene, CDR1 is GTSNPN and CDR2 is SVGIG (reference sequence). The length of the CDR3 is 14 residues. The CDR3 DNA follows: TGTGCCTGGAGCGTCGGGACAACCTCCTACGAGCAGTACTTC. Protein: CAWSVGTTSYEQYF. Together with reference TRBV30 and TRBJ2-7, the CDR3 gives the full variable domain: SQTIHQWPATLVQPVGSPLSLECTVEGTSNPNLYWYRQAAGRGLQLLFYSVGIGQISSEVPQNLSASRPQDRQFILSSKKLLLSDSGFYLCAWSVGTTSYEQYFGPGTRLTVT.

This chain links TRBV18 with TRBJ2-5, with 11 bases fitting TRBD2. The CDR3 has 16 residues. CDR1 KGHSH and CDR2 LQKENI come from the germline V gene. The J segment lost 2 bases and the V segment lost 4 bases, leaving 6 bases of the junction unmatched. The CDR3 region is CASSRTSGSLQETQYF. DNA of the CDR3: TGTGCCAGCTCACGAACTAGCGGGAGCCTACAAGAGACCCAGTACTTC.

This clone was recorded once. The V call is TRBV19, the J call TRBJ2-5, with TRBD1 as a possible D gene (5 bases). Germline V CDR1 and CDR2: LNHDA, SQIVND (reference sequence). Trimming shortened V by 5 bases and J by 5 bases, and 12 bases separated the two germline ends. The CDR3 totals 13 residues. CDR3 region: CASSAGSRETQYF. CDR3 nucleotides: TGTGCCAGTAGTGCAGGGTCACGGGAGACCCAGTACTTC.

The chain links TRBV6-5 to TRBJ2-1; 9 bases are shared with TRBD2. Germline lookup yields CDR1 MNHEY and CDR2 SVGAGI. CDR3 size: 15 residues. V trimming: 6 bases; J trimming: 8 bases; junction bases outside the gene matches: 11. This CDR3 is CASRRTSDSTHEQFF. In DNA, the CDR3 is TGTGCCAGCAGGAGGACTAGCGACTCTACCCATGAGCAGTTCTTC.

CDR3 coding DNA: TGTGCCAGCAGTGAAGGGGCCGGGACTAGCTGGTACGAGCAGTACTTC. Protein sequence: CASSEGAGTSWYEQYF. This chain joins TRBV6-1 and TRBJ2-7; TRBD2 matches at 9 bases. The CDR3 totals 16 residues. Trimming removed 1 base from V and 4 bases from J; junction bases left unmatched: 8. The V gene's germline CDR1 is MNHNS and CDR2 SASEGT.

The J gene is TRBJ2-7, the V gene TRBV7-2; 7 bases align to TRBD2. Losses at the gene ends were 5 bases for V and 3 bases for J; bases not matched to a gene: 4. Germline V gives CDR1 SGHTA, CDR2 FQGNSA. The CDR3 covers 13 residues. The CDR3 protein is CASSPGDYYEQYV. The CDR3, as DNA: TGTGCCAGCAGCCCCGGGGACTACTACGAGCAGTACGTC.

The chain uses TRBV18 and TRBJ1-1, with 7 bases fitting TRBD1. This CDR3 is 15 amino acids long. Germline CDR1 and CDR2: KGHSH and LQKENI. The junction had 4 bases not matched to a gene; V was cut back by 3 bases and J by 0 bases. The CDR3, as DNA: TGTGCCAGCTCACCTACAGGGGCCCTGAACACTGAAGCTTTCTTT. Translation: CASSPTGALNTEAFF. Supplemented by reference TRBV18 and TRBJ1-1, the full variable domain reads NAGVMQNPRHLVRRRGQEARLRCSPMKGHSHVYWYRQLPEEGLKFMVYLQKENIIDESGMPKERFSAEFPKEGPSILRIQQVVRGDSAAYFCASSPTGALNTEAFFGQGTRLTVV.

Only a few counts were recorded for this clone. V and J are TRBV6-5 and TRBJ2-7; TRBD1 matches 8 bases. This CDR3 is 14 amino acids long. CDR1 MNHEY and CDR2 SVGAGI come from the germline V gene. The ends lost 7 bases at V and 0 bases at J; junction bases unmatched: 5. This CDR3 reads CASTYTGGSYEQYF. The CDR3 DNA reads TGTGCCAGCACCTACACAGGGGGCTCCTACGAGCAGTACTTC.

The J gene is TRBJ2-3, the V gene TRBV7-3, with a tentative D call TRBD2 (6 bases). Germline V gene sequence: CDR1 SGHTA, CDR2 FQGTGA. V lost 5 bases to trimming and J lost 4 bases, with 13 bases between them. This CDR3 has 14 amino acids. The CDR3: CASSPQRVPDTQYF. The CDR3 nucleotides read TGTGCCAGCAGCCCTCAGCGGGTCCCAGATACGCAGTATTTT.

The CDR3: CASSSFPRGYGETQYF. The CDR3 DNA follows: TGTGCCAGCAGCTCCTTCCCCAGGGGGTATGGAGAGACCCAGTACTTC. The genes are TRBV7-2 and TRBJ2-5; 7 bases fit TRBD1. V shed 4 bases and J 4 bases; nucleotides not matched to a gene: 12. Per the germline V gene, CDR1 is SGHTA and CDR2 is FQGNSA. The CDR3 loop spans 16 amino acids.

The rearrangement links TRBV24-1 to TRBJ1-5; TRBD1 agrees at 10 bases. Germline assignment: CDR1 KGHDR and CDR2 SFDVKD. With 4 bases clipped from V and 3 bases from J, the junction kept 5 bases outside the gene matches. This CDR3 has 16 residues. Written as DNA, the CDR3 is TGTGCCACCAGTGACCCGGGGACAGGGGACAATCAGCCCCAGCATTTT. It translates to CATSDPGTGDNQPQHF.

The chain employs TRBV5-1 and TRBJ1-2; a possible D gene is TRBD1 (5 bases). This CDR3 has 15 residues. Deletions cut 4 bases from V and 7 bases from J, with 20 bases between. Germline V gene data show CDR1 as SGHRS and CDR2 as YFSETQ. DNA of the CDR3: TGCGCCAGCAGCCCCCGGAGGGGCCGCCCGGGTGGCTACACCTTC. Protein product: CASSPRRGRPGGYTF.